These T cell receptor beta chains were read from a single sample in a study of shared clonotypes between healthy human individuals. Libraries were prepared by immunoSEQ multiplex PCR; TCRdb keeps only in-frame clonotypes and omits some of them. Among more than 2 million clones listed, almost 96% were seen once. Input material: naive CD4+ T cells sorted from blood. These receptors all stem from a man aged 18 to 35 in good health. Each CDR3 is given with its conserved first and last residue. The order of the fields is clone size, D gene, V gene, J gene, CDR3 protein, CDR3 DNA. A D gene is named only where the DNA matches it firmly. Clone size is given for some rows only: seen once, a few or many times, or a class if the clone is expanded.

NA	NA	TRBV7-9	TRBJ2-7	CASSLAGKNYEQYF	TGTGCCAGCAGCTTAGCAGGGAAGAACTACGAGCAGTACTTC
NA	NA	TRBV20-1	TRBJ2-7	CSARASYEQYF	TGCAGTGCTAGAGCATCCTACGAGCAGTACTTC
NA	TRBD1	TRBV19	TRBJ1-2	CASSSSTGNYGYTF	TGTGCCAGTAGTTCCTCGACAGGGAACTATGGCTACACCTTC
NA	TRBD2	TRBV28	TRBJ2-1	CASSLREKRGVREQFF	TGTGCCAGCAGTTTAAGAGAAAAGCGGGGGGTCCGGGAGCAGTTCTTC
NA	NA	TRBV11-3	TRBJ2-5	CASSSGYRETQYF	TGTGCCAGCAGCTCAGGATATCGAGAGACCCAGTACTTC
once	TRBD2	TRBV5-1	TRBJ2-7	CASSLARTSGSLSSYEQYF	TGCGCCAGCAGCTTGGCCAGGACTAGCGGGAGTTTGAGCTCCTACGAGCAGTACTTC
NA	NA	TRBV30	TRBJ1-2	CAWSVPRNYGYTF	TGTGCCTGGAGTGTACCGAGAAACTATGGCTACACCTTC
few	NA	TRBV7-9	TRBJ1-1	CASGQGFPNTEAFF	TGTGCCAGCGGGCAGGGGTTCCCGAACACTGAAGCTTTCTTT
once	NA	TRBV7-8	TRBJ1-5	CASSLDPLGTQHF	TGTGCCAGCAGCTTAGATCCCCTCGGGACCCAGCATTTT
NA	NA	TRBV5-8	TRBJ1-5	CASSFTSPGSNQPQHF	TGTGCCAGCAGTTTTACCAGCCCTGGGAGCAATCAGCCCCAGCATTTT
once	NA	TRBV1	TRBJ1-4	CTSSRKGDKTNEKLFF	TGCACCAGCAGCCGGAAAGGAGATAAAACTAATGAAAAACTGTTTTTT
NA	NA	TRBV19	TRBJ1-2	CASSTRTALGYGYTF	TGTGCCAGTAGTACTCGGACGGCCCTTGGCTATGGCTACACCTTC
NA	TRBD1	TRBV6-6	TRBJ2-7	CASSLPGTGISYEQYF	TGTGCCAGCAGTTTGCCCGGGACAGGGATTTCCTACGAGCAGTACTTC
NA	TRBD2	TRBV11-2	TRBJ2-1	CASSWSGGHNEQFF	TGTGCCAGCAGCTGGAGCGGGGGGCACAATGAGCAGTTCTTC
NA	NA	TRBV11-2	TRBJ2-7	CASSLYSYEQYF	TGTGCCAGCAGCCTATACTCCTACGAGCAGTACTTC
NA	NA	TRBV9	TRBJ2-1	CASSPRTMSSYNEQFF	TGTGCCAGCAGCCCCCGGACCATGAGCTCCTACAATGAGCAGTTCTTC
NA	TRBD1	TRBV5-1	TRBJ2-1	CASSTTGAYNEQFF	TGCGCCAGCAGCACGACAGGGGCCTACAATGAGCAGTTCTTC
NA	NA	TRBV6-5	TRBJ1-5	CASREHNQPQHF	TGTGCCAGCAGAGAACATAATCAGCCCCAGCACTTT
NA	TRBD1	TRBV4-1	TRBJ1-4	CASSQATGGSPNEKLFF	TGCGCCAGCAGCCAGGCAACAGGGGGGTCTCCTAATGAAAAACTGTTTTTT
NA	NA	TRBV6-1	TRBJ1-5	CASSEGNNQPQHF	TGTGCCAGCAGTGAAGGTAACAATCAGCCCCAGCATTTT
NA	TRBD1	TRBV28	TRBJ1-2	CASSDRGANYGYTF	TGTGCCAGCAGTGACAGGGGGGCTAACTATGGCTACACCTTC
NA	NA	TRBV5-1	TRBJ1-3	CASSAFGGGGNTIYF	TGCGCCAGCAGCGCCTTTGGCGGGGGAGGAAACACCATATATTTT
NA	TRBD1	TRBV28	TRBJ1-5	CASSLGDRRSEPQHF	TGTGCCAGCAGTCTGGGGGACAGGCGATCGGAGCCCCAGCATTTT
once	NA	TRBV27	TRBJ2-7	CASRKLSTPSYEQYF	TGTGCCAGCAGAAAGCTGTCGACACCCTCCTACGAGCAGTACTTC
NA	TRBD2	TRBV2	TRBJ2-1	CASKESETSGLREFF	TGTGCCAGCAAGGAAAGTGAGACTAGCGGACTACGTGAGTTCTTC
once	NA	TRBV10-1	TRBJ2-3	CASSSSPGRTDTQYF	TGCGCCAGCAGTTCCTCCCCCGGTCGGACAGATACGCAGTATTTT